Listed below are T cell receptor beta chains from one sample, sequenced in a study of cytomegalovirus exposure and HLA in healthy donors. Data came from immunoSEQ multiplex PCR; TCRdb stores just in-frame clones and leaves some out. This sample has about 120,000 clones, with 82% found just once. Input material: PBMCs. Receptors were obtained from a young woman in good health and CMV-seronegative. Each CDR3 is given with its conserved first and last residue. A D gene is named only where the DNA matches it firmly.

D	V	J	DNA	CDR3
TRBD2	TRBV7-2	TRBJ2-7	TGTGCCAGCAGCCCGGGACTAGCAGGCGAGCAGTACTTC	CASSPGLAGEQYF
NA	TRBV12-5	TRBJ1-2	TGTGCTAGTGGTTTGCAGGGAGGACGTGGCTACACCTTC	CASGLQGGRGYTF
TRBD2	TRBV6-5	TRBJ2-1	TGTGCCAGCAGGCGATCTAGCGGCAATGAGCAGTTCTTC	CASRRSSGNEQFF
TRBD1	TRBV10-3	TRBJ2-7	TGTGCCATCAGTGCCGGGACAGGCTACGAGCAGTACTTC	CAISAGTGYEQYF
NA	TRBV7-9	TRBJ2-6	TGTGCCAGCACCCAGGTCCAGGGGCGCTCTGGGGCCAACGTCCTGACTTTC	CASTQVQGRSGANVLTF
NA	TRBV19	TRBJ1-6	TGTGCCAGTAGCCCCAGGGTAACGAGCTCCTATAATTCACCCCTCCACTTT	CASSPRVTSSYNSPLHF
NA	TRBV30	TRBJ1-2	TGTGCCTGGGGCTGGACACTCCCTTATAACTATGGCTACACCTTC	CAWGWTLPYNYGYTF
NA	TRBV15	TRBJ1-1	TGTGCCACCAGCAGAGATACAGGGACGGCAAACACTGAAGCTTTCTTT	CATSRDTGTANTEAFF
NA	TRBV7-2	TRBJ1-2	TGTGCCAGCAGCTTGGAGCAGGGTTTGGGTGGCTACACCTTC	CASSLEQGLGGYTF
NA	TRBV9	TRBJ1-6	TGTGCCAGCAGAAGCTTTTCGGGAACGGATAATTCACCCCTCCACTTT	CASRSFSGTDNSPLHF
NA	TRBV6-5	TRBJ1-2	TGTGCCAGCAGCCCTCCAGGGGTCGATGGCTACACCTTC	CASSPPGVDGYTF
TRBD1	TRBV6-1	TRBJ1-2	TGTGCCAGCAGTCTCCCCGGGACAGCTAACTATGGCTACACCTTC	CASSLPGTANYGYTF
NA	TRBV5-1	TRBJ2-4	TGCGCCAGCAGCTTTAACAGGGCTGACAGTCAGTACTTC	CASSFNRADSQYF
TRBD1	TRBV19	TRBJ1-1	TGTGCCAGTAGAACGGACAGGGGCCAGGGAGGTGACACTGAAGCTTTCTTT	CASRTDRGQGGDTEAFF
NA	TRBV7-2	TRBJ1-2	TGTGCCAGCAGCTTAGGAATAGCCAGTTACTATGGCTACACCTTC	CASSLGIASYYGYTF